The clone carrying this TCR beta chain was found once. Its antigen is not known. This sample stems from a study of CD8+ T cells in alopecia areata. Study results and caveats: In lesional scalp, particularly from alopecia totalis/universalis, clonality was higher than in normal scalp.

Treatment in this sample: oral pan-JAK inhibitor, 5-10 mg twice daily. Sequencing relied on a cDNA template that was reverse transcribed from extracted RNA. Data came from immunoSEQ multiplex PCR; TCRdb stores just in-frame clones and leaves some out. The data contain fewer than 200,000 clones, approximately 62% of them singletons. Sequences were derived from CD4+ T cells sorted from blood, sampled at week 24, from a patient treated with tofacitinib. The sequence was obtained from a human donor with alopecia areata.

CDR3 in DNA: TGTGCCAGCAGTGAGGGGGCAGCGAACACCGGGGAGCTGTTTTTT. Its translation: CASSEGAANTGELFF. The V gene is TRBV6-1, the J gene TRBJ2-2, with a weak D call TRBD1 (6 bases). CDR1 is MNHNS, CDR2 SASEGT, per germline. CDR3 length: 15 amino acids. V lost 3 bases and J 0 bases, leaving 8 bases between the germline ends.